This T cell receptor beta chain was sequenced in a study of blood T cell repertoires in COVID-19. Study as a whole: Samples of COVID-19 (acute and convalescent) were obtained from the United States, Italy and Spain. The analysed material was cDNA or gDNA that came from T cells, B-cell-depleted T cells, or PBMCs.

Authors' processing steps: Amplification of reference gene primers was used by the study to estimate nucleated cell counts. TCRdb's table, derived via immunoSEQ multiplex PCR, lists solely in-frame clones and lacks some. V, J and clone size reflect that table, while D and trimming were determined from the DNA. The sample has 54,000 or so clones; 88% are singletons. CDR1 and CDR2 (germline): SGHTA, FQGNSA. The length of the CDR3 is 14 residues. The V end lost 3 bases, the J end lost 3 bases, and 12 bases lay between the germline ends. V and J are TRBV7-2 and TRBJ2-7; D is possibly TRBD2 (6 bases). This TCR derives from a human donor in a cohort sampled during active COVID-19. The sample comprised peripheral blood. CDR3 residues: CASSFGSGRYEQYF. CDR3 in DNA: TGTGCCAGCAGCTTCGGGAGCGGTCGCTACGAGCAGTACTTC.